Listed below are T cell receptor beta chains from one sample, sequenced in a study of OX40 agonist ivuxolimab in advanced cancers. The assay was immunoSEQ multiplex PCR, and TCRdb's table has in-frame clones only and misses some. The profile shows tens of thousands of clones, around nine tenths of them singletons. Sample: CD4+ or CD8+ T cells sorted from blood, taken in a trial of the OX40 agonist ivuxolimab. These receptors were collected from an adult with an advanced solid tumor such as melanoma, head and neck, liver or kidney cancer. Each CDR3 is given with its conserved first and last residue. Fields, in order: V gene, J gene, D gene, clone size, CDR3 protein, CDR3 DNA. D genes are given only for firm matches. The listing skips clone size in some rows; elsewhere it reads once, few, many or a size class.

TRBV28	TRBJ2-7	TRBD2	-	CASSRGLVYEQYF	TGTGCCAGCAGCCGTGGACTAGTCTACGAGCAGTACTTC
TRBV13	TRBJ1-1	-	-	CASSQARNLNTEAFF	TGTGCCAGCAGCCAGGCCCGAAATCTGAACACTGAAGCTTTCTTT
TRBV11-3	TRBJ2-5	-	-	CASSFRNQETQYF	TGTGCCAGCAGCTTCCGGAACCAAGAGACCCAGTACTTC
TRBV4-3	TRBJ2-6	-	few	CASSQGELSGANVLTF	TGCGCCAGCAGCCAGGGGGAGCTCTCTGGGGCCAACGTCCTGACTTTC
TRBV10-3	TRBJ2-7	TRBD2	many	CAISESGTSAYEQYF	TGTGCCATCAGTGAGTCGGGGACTAGCGCCTACGAGCAGTACTTC
TRBV19	TRBJ1-1	-	-	CASSRRPDTEAFF	TGTGCCAGTAGCAGGCGGCCGGACACTGAAGCTTTCTTT
TRBV7-9	TRBJ2-7	-	-	CASSLLGSLPYEQYF	TGTGCCAGCAGCTTATTGGGGTCCCTCCCCTACGAGCAGTACTTC
TRBV7-2	TRBJ1-5	-	-	CASSFRDPRIYSNQPQHF	TGTGCCAGCAGCTTCCGGGACCCGAGGATATATAGCAATCAGCCCCAGCATTTT
TRBV9	TRBJ2-1	TRBD2	-	CASSGEGLSYNEQFF	TGTGCCAGCAGCGGGGAGGGTCTATCCTACAATGAGCAGTTCTTC
TRBV27	TRBJ1-5	-	-	CASSPGIRQPQHF	TGTGCCAGCAGTCCAGGGATCCGTCAGCCCCAGCATTTT
TRBV5-6	TRBJ1-2	-	few	CASSWGQGIPYGYTF	TGTGCCAGCAGCTGGGGCCAGGGAATACCTTATGGCTACACCTTC
TRBV4-3	TRBJ2-7	TRBD1	-	CASSQEAGTGVSYEQYF	TGCGCCAGCAGCCAAGAAGCTGGGACAGGGGTTTCCTACGAGCAGTACTTC
TRBV7-2	TRBJ2-1	TRBD2	-	CASSYMGGNEQFF	TGTGCCAGCAGCTATATGGGGGGGAACGAGCAGTTCTTC
TRBV19	TRBJ1-5	-	-	CASSDRRQVYQPQHF	TGTGCCAGTAGTGATAGGAGACAAGTGTATCAGCCCCAGCATTTT
TRBV27	TRBJ1-1	TRBD1	-	CASSHRGPNTEAFF	TGTGCCAGCAGTCACAGGGGGCCGAACACTGAAGCTTTCTTT
TRBV10-3	TRBJ2-2	-	-	CAISESGLQYRWTGELFF	TGTGCCATCAGTGAGTCCGGGTTACAGTATCGGTGGACCGGGGAGCTGTTTTTT
TRBV6-1	TRBJ2-1	TRBD1	-	CASSESGTEYNEQFF	TGTGCCAGCAGTGAATCCGGGACAGAGTACAATGAGCAGTTCTTC
TRBV28	TRBJ2-2	-	-	CASSSGYTGELFF	TGTGCCAGCAGTTCGGGGTACACCGGGGAGCTGTTTTTT
TRBV9	TRBJ2-7	TRBD2	-	CASSPSGGGPYEQYF	TGTGCCAGCAGCCCCTCTGGGGGAGGGCCCTACGAGCAGTACTTC
TRBV6-4	TRBJ2-1	TRBD2	-	CASSETSGSWNEQFF	TGTGCCAGCAGTGAGACTAGCGGGAGTTGGAATGAGCAGTTCTTC
TRBV15	TRBJ2-3	TRBD1	-	CATSRTGDYTDTQYF	TGTGCCACCAGCAGGACAGGGGATTACACAGATACGCAGTATTTT
TRBV27	TRBJ2-1	TRBD2	-	CASSLRGLAFEEQFF	TGTGCCAGCAGTTTAAGGGGACTAGCGTTCGAGGAGCAGTTCTTC
TRBV11-3	TRBJ2-7	-	-	CASSWGASYEQYF	TGTGCCAGCAGCTGGGGGGCTTCCTACGAGCAGTACTTC
TRBV7-8	TRBJ2-7	-	-	CASSLLESYEQYF	TGTGCCAGCAGCTTGCTAGAGAGCTACGAGCAGTACTTC
TRBV10-2	TRBJ2-1	TRBD2	-	CASSELLAGEGSYNEQFF	TGCGCCAGCAGTGAGTTACTAGCGGGAGAGGGGTCCTACAATGAGCAGTTCTTC
TRBV13	TRBJ1-4	-	-	CASSAQGATTNEKLFF	TGTGCCAGCAGCGCCCAGGGAGCAACGACTAATGAAAAACTGTTTTTT
TRBV9	TRBJ2-1	TRBD2	-	CASSEGGLAGVEQFF	TGTGCCAGCAGCGAGGGGGGACTAGCGGGAGTTGAGCAGTTCTTC
TRBV4-3	TRBJ2-1	TRBD2	-	CASSQGTSGRNEQFF	TGCGCCAGCAGCCAAGGGACTAGCGGGAGAAATGAGCAGTTCTTC
TRBV4-1	TRBJ2-1	-	-	CASSQGRGNEQFF	TGCGCCAGCAGCCAAGGACGCGGCAATGAGCAGTTCTTC
TRBV27	TRBJ2-2	-	-	CASTDGANTGELFF	TGTGCCAGCACCGACGGAGCGAACACCGGGGAGCTGTTTTTT
TRBV11-2	TRBJ2-1	TRBD2	-	CASSGLGTSANNEQFF	TGTGCCAGCAGCGGACTGGGGACTAGCGCGAACAATGAGCAGTTCTTC
TRBV4-3	TRBJ1-4	-	-	CASSQGQTVNNEKLFF	TGCGCCAGCAGCCAAGGGCAGACAGTCAATAATGAAAAACTGTTTTTT
TRBV30	TRBJ1-2	-	few	CAWSGTGYGYTF	TGTGCCTGGAGTGGGACGGGCTATGGCTACACCTTC
TRBV19	TRBJ1-1	-	-	CASTRRLNTEAFF	TGTGCCAGTACCCGACGGTTGAACACTGAAGCTTTCTTT
TRBV6-1	TRBJ1-5	-	-	CASKPQYSNQPQHF	TGTGCCAGCAAGCCGCAGTATAGCAATCAGCCCCAGCATTTT
TRBV11-2	TRBJ2-7	-	once	CASSLIRRTYEQYF	TGTGCCAGCAGCTTAATTCGTAGGACCTACGAGCAGTACTTC
TRBV11-3	TRBJ1-5	-	-	CASSLVKDSNQPQHF	TGTGCCAGCAGCTTAGTTAAGGATAGCAATCAGCCCCAGCATTTT
TRBV10-2	TRBJ2-5	-	-	CASSGGAGPVETQYF	TGCGCCAGCAGTGGGGGGGCGGGCCCCGTAGAGACCCAGTACTTC
TRBV28	TRBJ2-7	TRBD1	-	CASSLGDRKKYEQYF	TGTGCCAGCAGTTTGGGGGACAGGAAGAAATACGAGCAGTACTTC
TRBV10-1	TRBJ2-1	TRBD2	-	CASSEREAYNEQFF	TGCGCCAGCAGTGAGCGGGAGGCCTACAATGAGCAGTTCTTC
TRBV7-2	TRBJ2-5	-	-	CASSLWRGRETQYF	TGTGCCAGCAGCTTATGGAGGGGGCGCGAGACCCAGTACTTC
TRBV29-1	TRBJ2-1	-	-	CSVEGLANEQFF	TGCAGCGTTGAAGGGCTAGCCAATGAGCAGTTCTTC
TRBV4-2	TRBJ2-1	-	-	CASSQEIDRTNEQFF	TGTGCCAGCAGCCAAGAGATCGACAGGACCAATGAGCAGTTCTTC
TRBV7-8	TRBJ1-5	-	-	CASSLGEVDSQHF	TGTGCCAGCAGCTTAGGGGAAGTAGACTCCCAGCATTTT
TRBV6-5	TRBJ2-5	-	-	CASSYSWNQETQYF	TGTGCCAGCAGTTACTCGTGGAATCAAGAGACCCAGTACTTC
TRBV16	TRBJ2-3	-	-	CASSQSQNTDTQYF	TGTGCCAGCAGCCAATCCCAGAACACAGATACGCAGTATTTT
TRBV19	TRBJ2-6	-	-	CASSIPPPGANVLTF	TGTGCCAGTAGTATACCCCCCCCTGGGGCCAACGTCCTGACTTTC